A single sample is the source of the 18 T cell receptor beta chains below, sequenced in a study of OX40 agonist ivuxolimab in advanced cancers. Repertoires were generated with immunoSEQ multiplex PCR, while TCRdb's copy carries only in-frame clones and drops some. The repertoire holds around 26,000 clones, with roughly four fifths as singletons. This specimen was CD4+ or CD8+ T cells sorted from blood, taken in a trial of the OX40 agonist ivuxolimab. All receptors derive from an adult with an advanced solid tumor such as melanoma, head and neck, liver or kidney cancer.

This chain uses TRBV27 with TRBJ1-2; a weak D match, TRBD1 (5 bases). This CDR3 comprises 18 residues. The germline V and J ends were trimmed by 1 base and 1 base, with 19 bases remaining between them. CDR1 and CDR2 (germline): MNHEY, SMNVEV (reference sequence). The CDR3 is CASSLLGTALPLNYGYTF. The CDR3 DNA sequence: TGTGCCAGCAGTTTATTGGGGACGGCGCTGCCCCTTAACTATGGCTACACCTTC.

V gene TRBV6-6 combines with J gene TRBJ2-7; D assignment may be TRBD1 or TRBD2 (7 bases each). Germline-derived CDR1 and CDR2 are MNHNY and SVGAGI (reference sequence). CDR3 length: 15 residues. V lost 6 bases and J 4 bases, leaving 19 bases between the germline ends. Written as DNA, the CDR3 is TGTGCCAGCAGCCCTCTACCAGGGGGGGGTTACGAGCAGTACTTC. Translating gives CASSPLPGGGYEQYF.

This clone was observed a handful of times. This chain connects TRBV28 to TRBJ2-3; D unresolved. The CDR3 runs to 14 residues. Trimming stripped 2 bases from V and 5 bases from J, with 11 bases between. The V gene's germline CDR1 is MDHEN and CDR2 SYDVKM. CDR3 coding DNA: TGTGCCAGCAGTTTACTCCTCGGGCGAGATACGCAGTATTTT. This translates into CASSLLLGRDTQYF.

The CDR3, as DNA: TGTGCCAGCAGTTTAGGGATCGGGGGTAGTTCACCCCTCCACTTT. Its translation: CASSLGIGGSSPLHF. The V and J genes are TRBV28 and TRBJ1-6; tentative D call: TRBD1 (5 bases). CDR3 length: 15 amino acids. V was clipped by 2 bases and J by 9 bases, with 14 bases between them. Looked up from germline, CDR1 is MDHEN and CDR2 is SYDVKM.

V usage is TRBV7-9 and J usage is TRBJ2-2; a weak D match, TRBD2 (6 bases). Germline V gene lookup returns CDR1 SEHNR and CDR2 FQNEAQ (reference sequence). This CDR3 is 14 amino acids long. V was shortened by 8 bases and J by 1 base, with 11 bases between the two germline ends. The CDR3 sequence is CASSGLMNTGELFF. CDR3 nucleotides: TGTGCCAGCTCGGGACTTATGAACACCGGGGAGCTGTTTTTT. The entire variable domain, with the rest obtained from reference TRBV7-9 and TRBJ2-2, is as follows: DTGVSQNPRHKITKRGQNVTFRCDPISEHNRLYWYRQTLGQGPEFLTYFQNEAQLEKSRLLSDRFSAERPKGSFSTLEIQRTEQGDSAMYLCASSGLMNTGELFFGEGSRLTVL.

Only one count was recorded for this clone. The chain links TRBV7-9 to TRBJ2-5, with D maybe TRBD1 (5 bases). The germline V and J ends were trimmed by 8 bases and 1 base, with 14 bases remaining between them. The CDR3 has 14 residues. Germline V gene data show CDR1 as SEHNR and CDR2 as FQNEAQ (reference sequence). CDR3 coding DNA: TGTGCCAGCGCTGCCGACAGATCCCAAGAGACCCAGTACTTC. Protein: CASAADRSQETQYF.

This chain connects TRBV6-4 to TRBJ2-3, with D perhaps TRBD2 (5 bases). Deletions cut 4 bases from V and 6 bases from J, with 14 bases between. This CDR3 comprises 14 residues. Germline lookup yields CDR1 MRHNA and CDR2 SNTAGT. The CDR3, as DNA: TGTGCCAGCAGTGCACGTGTAGGAGGCGATACGCAGTATTTT. Translated, it gives CASSARVGGDTQYF.

The chain couples TRBV5-1 to TRBJ2-3, with unresolved D. This CDR3 is 15 amino acids long. Trimming left V 3 bases short and J 1 base short, with 12 bases between. Germline lookup yields CDR1 SGHRS and CDR2 YFSETQ. The CDR3 DNA reads TGCGCCAGCAGCTCTCCCTTTGGGGGCACAGATACGCAGTATTTT. It translates to CASSSPFGGTDTQYF.

In its sample, this clone was seen once. The chain has TRBV2 and TRBJ2-3, with TRBD2 matching over 9 bases. V lost 7 bases to trimming and J lost 2 bases; unmatched junction nucleotides: 4. This CDR3 spans 14 amino acids. From germline, CDR1 is SNHLY and CDR2 FYNNEI. This CDR3 is CASNQREDTDTQYF. The CDR3 region has the DNA TGTGCCAGCAATCAGCGGGAGGACACAGATACGCAGTATTTT.

The rearrangement uses TRBV18 and TRBJ2-7; TRBD1 or TRBD2 may be the D gene (5 bases each). V lost 4 bases and J lost 1, with 14 bases in between. CDR3 length: 15 amino acids. Germline assignment: CDR1 KGHSH and CDR2 LQKENI. This CDR3 is CASSRLGDGSYEQYF. As DNA, the CDR3 is TGTGCCAGCTCACGTCTGGGGGACGGGTCCTACGAGCAGTACTTC.

This chain links TRBV27 with TRBJ1-5; 9 bases map to TRBD1. The CDR3 runs to 14 residues. Germline CDR1 and CDR2: MNHEY and SMNVEV (reference sequence). V lost 6 bases, J lost 4 bases, and 4 bases stayed unmatched. The CDR3 bases are TGTGCCAGCAGCACAGGGGGCATTAATCAGCCCCAGCATTTT. Its protein product is CASSTGGINQPQHF.

The chain employs TRBV10-2 and TRBJ2-1, with 8 positions matching TRBD1. The CDR3 has 12 residues. Germline-derived CDR1 and CDR2 are WSHSY and SAAADI. Unmatched junction bases numbered 2, after V lost 0 bases and J lost 13 bases. The CDR3 loop reads CASSESGQVQFF. In nucleotides, the CDR3 is TGCGCCAGCAGTGAGTCGGGACAGGTTCAGTTCTTC.

This clone is medium-sized within its sample. The gene calls are TRBV11-3 and TRBJ2-2, with D possibly matching TRBD1 (5 bases). V dropped 6 bases and J dropped 4 bases, with 9 bases sitting between them. The CDR3 spans 13 residues. The germline CDR1 and CDR2 sequences are SGHNT and YENEEA. The CDR3 region is CASRLRGTGELFF. DNA of the CDR3: TGTGCCAGCAGGCTAAGGGGCACCGGGGAGCTGTTTTTT.

Turning to this clone: The germline gene is not matched at one end of the junction; a read error may be the cause. The chain employs TRBV6-1 and TRBJ1-1, with TRBD1 matching over 7 bases. This CDR3 spans 16 amino acids. Looked up from germline, CDR1 is MNHNS and CDR2 is SASEGT. CDR3 sequence (DNA): TGTGCCATCAGTGAAGGGACAGACCTCATGAACACTGAAGCTTTCTTT. Its protein is CAISEGTDLMNTEAFF.

In this sample, this clone is medium-sized. The chain recombines TRBV28 with TRBJ1-6, with TRBD1 identical over 9 bases. The CDR3 is made up of 14 amino acids. The junction had 0 bases not matched to a gene; V was cut back by 4 bases and J by 5 bases. CDR1 and CDR2 (germline): MDHEN, SYDVKM. This chain's CDR3 is CASSWDRDNSPLHF. The CDR3 DNA sequence: TGTGCCAGCAGTTGGGACAGGGATAATTCACCCCTCCACTTT.

The V call is TRBV7-3, the J call TRBJ2-7, with 8 bases aligning to TRBD2. The CDR3 covers 16 residues. Germline assignment: CDR1 SGHTA and CDR2 FQGTGA. Germline trimming cut 5 bases from V and 7 bases from J; bases unmatched to any gene: 16. CDR3: CASSQAGTRPLGEQYF. The DNA for the CDR3 is TGTGCCAGCAGCCAAGCCGGGACTAGGCCCCTCGGGGAGCAGTACTTC.

The J gene is TRBJ1-2, the V gene TRBV10-3; 8 nucleotides match TRBD1. The CDR3 sequence is 15 residues long. CDR1 is ENHRY, CDR2 SYGVKD, per germline. V was pared by 0 bases and J by 7 bases, with 7 bases of the junction left unmatched. The CDR3 loop reads CAISESRDRLVGYTF. The CDR3 DNA reads TGTGCCATCAGTGAGTCGAGGGACAGGTTAGTTGGCTACACCTTC.

This clone was picked up one time. This chain joins TRBV11-2 and TRBJ2-5; tentatively, D is TRBD1 (6 bases). The CDR3 consists of 13 residues. V was cut by 5 bases and J by 7 bases, with 14 bases left in between. CDR1 and CDR2 (germline): SGHAT, FQNNGV. The CDR3 nucleotides are TGTGCCAGCAGCCCAGGGGAGCGAGTGACCCAGTACTTC. It specifies CASSPGERVTQYF.